This T cell receptor beta chain was identified during a study of blood T cells in healthy people across ages. Study-wide results and caveats: Diversity was higher, and naive CD4+ cells more numerous, in long-lived donors than in aged donors.

With respect to this clonotype: Its antigen is still unknown.

There are 13 residues in the CDR3. CDR1 DFQATT and CDR2 SNEGSKA come from the germline V gene (reference sequence). V was trimmed by 2 bases and J by 6 bases, leaving 13 bases between them. Each sample gave at least 6.5 million isolated PBMCs. Primed by a sample-barcoded 5' primer and a J-beta primer mix, a second PCR proceeded for about 6 to 12 cycles. Unique molecular identifiers of 12 random nucleotides labeled each cDNA. MiXCR was run by TCRdb on the 5' RACE reads, yielding one entry per CDR3 protein. The data contain about a million distinct CDR3 sequences, just over 50% of them seen just once; the ten biggest clones take up over 20%.

The sequence was obtained from an older woman in good health. The sequenced material came from blood. This chain joins TRBV20-1 and TRBJ1-2; a weak D match, TRBD1 (5 bases). The chain's CDR3 is CSARRGRRNGYTF. The DNA of the CDR3 is TGCAGTGCTAGACGGGGGAGAAGAAATGGCTACACCTTC.